These T cell receptor beta chains were read from a single sample in a study of blood T cell repertoires in COVID-19. The protocol was immunoSEQ multiplex PCR, while the TCRdb copy is restricted to in-frame clones and leaves out a portion. The table lists 200,000 to 250,000 clones, 80% to 85% of them singletons. Input material: peripheral blood. These receptor sequences come from a woman aged 55-70 years who had recovered from COVID-19. CDR3s include the opening cysteine and the closing phenylalanine or tryptophan. Fields, in order: clone size, D gene, V gene, J gene, CDR3 DNA, CDR3 protein. D genes are given only for firm matches. The size of a clone is reported for some rows only, either as once, few or many, or as a class for expanded clones.

size: NA; D: NA; V: TRBV30; J: TRBJ1-2; DNA: TGTGCCTCCCTACCAGGGCGGCCTAACTATGGCTACACCTTC; CDR3: CASLPGRPNYGYTF
size: NA; D: NA; V: TRBV6-5; J: TRBJ1-1; DNA: TGTGCCAGCAGTTACTCGTACAGACTGAACACTGAAGCTTTCTTT; CDR3: CASSYSYRLNTEAFF
size: NA; D: NA; V: TRBV19; J: TRBJ1-1; DNA: TGTGCCAGTAGTATGGTGGGGGCCACTGAAGCTTTCTTT; CDR3: CASSMVGATEAFF
size: many; D: NA; V: TRBV7-3; J: TRBJ2-5; DNA: TGTGCCAGCAGCTTAAATGGCGGGGAGACCCAGTACTTC; CDR3: CASSLNGGETQYF
size: NA; D: TRBD1; V: TRBV10-3; J: TRBJ2-7; DNA: TGTGCCATCAGCCGGGACAGCCTCTACGAGCAGTACTTC; CDR3: CAISRDSLYEQYF
size: NA; D: NA; V: TRBV10-2; J: TRBJ2-4; DNA: TGCGCCAGCAGTGTTGGTAGAGTCAAAAACATTCAGTACTTC; CDR3: CASSVGRVKNIQYF
size: NA; D: NA; V: TRBV11-2; J: TRBJ1-2; DNA: TGTGCCAGCAGCCGCAGGGCCGCTGATGGCTACACCTTC; CDR3: CASSRRAADGYTF
size: NA; D: NA; V: TRBV5-6; J: TRBJ1-5; DNA: TGTGCCAGCAGCTTGGGTATTAGCAATCAGCCCCAGCATTTT; CDR3: CASSLGISNQPQHF
size: NA; D: NA; V: TRBV25-1; J: TRBJ1-1; DNA: TGTGCCAGCAGTGAATATTGGGAAGGGGGAGCTTTCTTT; CDR3: CASSEYWEGGAFF
size: NA; D: NA; V: TRBV7-9; J: TRBJ1-1; DNA: TGTGCCAGCAGCTTAACAGGACCGAACACTGAAGCTTTCTTT; CDR3: CASSLTGPNTEAFF
size: few; D: TRBD2; V: TRBV7-2; J: TRBJ2-5; DNA: TGTGCCAGCAGCCGTACTAGCGGGGGCCCGACCCAGTACTTC; CDR3: CASSRTSGGPTQYF
size: NA; D: TRBD1; V: TRBV18; J: TRBJ2-3; DNA: TGTGCCAGCGCCCAACAGGGGGCAGATACGCAGTATTTT; CDR3: CASAQQGADTQYF
size: NA; D: TRBD1; V: TRBV2; J: TRBJ1-6; DNA: TGTGCCACCAGACAGGGTACTAATTCACCCCTCCACTTT; CDR3: CATRQGTNSPLHF
size: NA; D: TRBD1; V: TRBV5-4; J: TRBJ2-7; DNA: TGTGCCAGCAGCGTCAACAGGGGGGTTAACGAGCAGTACTTC; CDR3: CASSVNRGVNEQYF
size: NA; D: NA; V: TRBV5-1; J: TRBJ1-1; DNA: TGCGCCAGCAGCCGAGGGAACACTGAAGCTTTCTTT; CDR3: CASSRGNTEAFF
size: NA; D: NA; V: TRBV7-6; J: TRBJ2-5; DNA: TGTGCCAGCAGCTTAGAGGTTGCGGGGCCCAGGGAGACCCAGTACTTC; CDR3: CASSLEVAGPRETQYF
size: few; D: NA; V: TRBV7-9; J: TRBJ1-1; DNA: TGTGCCAGCAGTTTACAGGGGAACACTGAAGCTTTCTTT; CDR3: CASSLQGNTEAFF
size: NA; D: NA; V: TRBV9; J: TRBJ1-6; DNA: TGTGCCAGCAGTGGGGACTATTCACCCCTCCACTTT; CDR3: CASSGDYSPLHF
size: NA; D: NA; V: TRBV7-7; J: TRBJ2-1; DNA: TGTGCTAGCAGCTTATGGGGTGCGGGCAATGAGCAGTTCTTC; CDR3: CASSLWGAGNEQFF
size: NA; D: NA; V: TRBV6-2/TRBV6-3; J: TRBJ2-2; DNA: TGTGCCAGCAGTCGGACAGAAACAACCGGGGAGCTGTTTTTT; CDR3: CASSRTETTGELFF
size: NA; D: TRBD1; V: TRBV9; J: TRBJ2-7; DNA: TGTGCCAGCAGCGTAGAGGGACAGGTGATCGACGAGCAGTACTTC; CDR3: CASSVEGQVIDEQYF
size: NA; D: NA; V: TRBV5-6; J: TRBJ1-2; DNA: TGTGCCAGCAGCTTGTGGGCGGGGATCTTGGCTGACTATGGCTACACCTTC; CDR3: CASSLWAGILADYGYTF
size: NA; D: TRBD2; V: TRBV5-1; J: TRBJ2-2; DNA: TGCGCCAGCAGCATTCAGACTAGCGGGGGATATCCCGGGGAGCTGTTTTTT; CDR3: CASSIQTSGGYPGELFF
size: NA; D: TRBD1; V: TRBV4-3; J: TRBJ1-6; DNA: TGCGCCAGCAGCCTACAGGGGGGCGATTCACCCCTCCACTTT; CDR3: CASSLQGGDSPLHF
size: NA; D: NA; V: TRBV3-1/TRBV3-2; J: TRBJ1-1; DNA: TGTGCCAGCAGCCTTGACCCCGGGGACACTGAAGCTTTCTTT; CDR3: CASSLDPGDTEAFF
size: NA; D: TRBD2; V: TRBV6-5; J: TRBJ2-5; DNA: TGTGCCAGCACCTCGGAGCTAGCGGGGGAGGAGACCCAGTACTTC; CDR3: CASTSELAGEETQYF
size: NA; D: NA; V: TRBV11-2; J: TRBJ2-5; DNA: TGTGCCAGCAGCTTAGGGGTACTGGAGGGTGGAGAGACCCAGTACTTC; CDR3: CASSLGVLEGGETQYF
size: NA; D: NA; V: TRBV7-8; J: TRBJ1-5; DNA: TGTGCCAGCAGCTTAAGGGGATCCAATCAGCCCCAGCATTTT; CDR3: CASSLRGSNQPQHF
size: NA; D: TRBD1; V: TRBV18; J: TRBJ1-5; DNA: TGTGCCAGCTCATCTGGACAGGGTGGTGGGAGCAATCAGCCCCAGCATTTT; CDR3: CASSSGQGGGSNQPQHF
size: NA; D: NA; V: TRBV7-2; J: TRBJ2-3; DNA: TGTGCCAGCAGGCCTCGCCGGGACACCACAGATACGCAGTATTTT; CDR3: CASRPRRDTTDTQYF
size: NA; D: TRBD1; V: TRBV5-6; J: TRBJ1-1; DNA: TGTGCCAGCAGCGGACAGGGGATCACTGAAGCTTTCTTT; CDR3: CASSGQGITEAFF
size: NA; D: TRBD2; V: TRBV4-1; J: TRBJ2-1; DNA: TGCGCCAGCAGCCAAGGATTACTAGCGGGGCTTGCGTGGAATGAGCAGTTCTTC; CDR3: CASSQGLLAGLAWNEQFF